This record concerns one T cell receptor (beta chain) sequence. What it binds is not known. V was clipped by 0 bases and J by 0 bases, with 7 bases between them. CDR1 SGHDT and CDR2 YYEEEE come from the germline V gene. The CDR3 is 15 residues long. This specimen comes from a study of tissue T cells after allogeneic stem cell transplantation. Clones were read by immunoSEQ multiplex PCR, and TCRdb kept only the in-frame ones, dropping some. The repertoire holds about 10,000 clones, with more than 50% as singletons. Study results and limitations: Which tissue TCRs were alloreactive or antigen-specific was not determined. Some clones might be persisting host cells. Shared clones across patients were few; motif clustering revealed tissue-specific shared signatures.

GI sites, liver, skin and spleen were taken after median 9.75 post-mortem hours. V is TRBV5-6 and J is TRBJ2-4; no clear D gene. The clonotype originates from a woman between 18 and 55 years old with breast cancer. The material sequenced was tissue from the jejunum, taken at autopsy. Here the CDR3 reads CASSLVGIAKNIQYF. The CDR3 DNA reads TGTGCCAGCAGCTTGGTTGGCATAGCCAAAAACATTCAGTACTTC. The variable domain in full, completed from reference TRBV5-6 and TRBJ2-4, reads DAGVTQSPTHLIKTRGQQVTLRCSPKSGHDTVSWYQQALGQGPQFIFQYYEEEERQRGNFPDRFSGHQFPNYSSELNVNALLLGDSALYLCASSLVGIAKNIQYFGAGTRLSVL.